This T cell receptor (beta chain) was identified in a study of OX40 agonist ivuxolimab in advanced cancers. Study-wide results and limits: Antigen specificity of clonally expanded peripheral T cells was not established.

Prior autoimmune disease or systemic immunosuppression barred patients. Germline values: CDR1 LNHNV, CDR2 YYDKDF (reference sequence). The CDR3 consists of 16 residues. The V gene lost 1 base and the J gene lost 3 bases, with 13 bases spanning the gap. To note about this clone: Its cognate antigen is unknown.

Sequencing used immunoSEQ multiplex PCR; TCRdb keeps in-frame clones, though not all of them. In the table there are around 60,000 clones, over 90% of which are singletons. Source: CD4+ or CD8+ T cells sorted from blood, taken in a trial of the OX40 agonist ivuxolimab. The rearrangement uses TRBV15 and TRBJ2-1, with D tentatively TRBD2 (6 bases). The sequence came from an adult with an advanced solid tumor such as melanoma, head and neck, liver or kidney cancer. The CDR3: CATSRGQSGFYNEQFF. CDR3 in DNA: TGTGCCACCAGCAGAGGCCAGAGCGGGTTCTACAATGAGCAGTTCTTC.